Detailed here is one T cell receptor beta chain. In the original workflow: How many nucleated cells were present was estimated from reference gene primer amplification. The method was immunoSEQ multiplex PCR; TCRdb's version includes in-frame clones alone and lacks a portion of them. V, J and clone size derive from that table, while D and trimming were established from the DNA sequence. Of around 230,000 clones in the sample, roughly 80% were seen once. This sample stems from a study of blood T cell repertoires in COVID-19. Overall study context: Spain, Italy and the United States supplied samples that represented acute and convalescent COVID-19.

Trimming shortened V by 3 bases and J by 8 bases, and 12 bases separated the two germline ends. This CDR3 region has 13 residues. The clonotype comes from a woman over 75 with acute or convalescent COVID-19. This chain uses TRBV12-3 or TRBV12-4 with TRBJ2-3; weak D call: TRBD2 (6 bases). Sequencing was performed on peripheral blood. Here the CDR3 DNA reads TGTGCCAGCAGTTTCAGGGACTTAGGTACGCAGTATTTT. As protein: CASSFRDLGTQYF.